This entry concerns a single T cell receptor beta chain. Measured with immunoSEQ multiplex PCR; TCRdb has only the in-frame clones, and not every one. The sample holds 2,500,000 or so clones, approximately 94% seen once. The CDR3 is 13 residues long. The V and J ends lost 6 bases and 8 bases respectively, with 14 bases between them. Germline V CDR1 and CDR2: SNHLY, FYNNEI. The data were obtained in a study of shared clonotypes between healthy human individuals. The clonotype originates from a man between 18 and 29 years old in good health. Some clones in this sample may be carry-over from other donors' samples. V is TRBV2 and J is TRBJ2-1; a weak D match, TRBD2 (6 bases). Sequencing was done on a sample of naive CD4+ T cells from PBMCs. Specified subset: CD45RA+ positively selected. CDR3 amino acids: CASRGPSAYEQFF. DNA for the CDR3: TGTGCCAGCAGGGGCCCTAGCGCGTATGAGCAGTTCTTC.